One sample yielded the 14 T cell receptor beta chains listed below, sequenced in a study of T cell repertoires in cytomegalovirus infection. These receptors' targets are unknown. TCRdb re-analysed the reads in MiXCR, keeping a single row per CDR3 protein. This sample carries hundreds of thousands of distinct CDR3 sequences, about 33% of them seen once, and the ten largest clones take about an eighth. This specimen consisted of cultured CD8+ T cells from PBMCs, obtained from culture after CMV antigen stimulation. The receptors originated from a human donor in good health (CMV status not recorded). Some clones in this sample may be carry-over from other donors' samples.

This clonotype appeared a few times. The chain couples TRBV14 to TRBJ1-5; no reliable D call. The CDR3 covers 20 residues. Per the germline V gene, CDR1 is SGHDN and CDR2 is FVKESK. Trimming took off 4 bases at V and 2 bases at J, with 27 bases between the two ends. CDR3 sequence: CASSPKSGKSRSRGNQPQHF. DNA of the CDR3: TGTGCCAGCAGCCCTAAATCGGGGAAATCCCGGTCACGGGGCAATCAGCCCCAGCATTTT.

As regards this clonotype: The conserved phenylalanine or tryptophan normally closing the CDR3 is absent here, so this likely arose from a read error. The V gene is TRBV4-1, the J gene TRBJ1-1; D gene unclear. Germline V lookup: CDR1 MGHRA, CDR2 YSYEKL. The CDR3 runs 15 residues. The ends were cut back, 6 bases at V and 1 base at J, with 15 bases in the middle. DNA of the CDR3: TGCGCCAGCAGTATCACGGTTGACGGGAACACTGAAGCTTTCTTA. Translation: CASSITVDGNTEAFL.

The chain uses TRBV19 and TRBJ2-6; 7 bases are a match to TRBD1. V gave up 6 bases and J gave up 0 bases; unmatched junction bases: 8. This CDR3 is 17 amino acids long. CDR1 LNHDA and CDR2 SQIVND come from the germline V gene (reference sequence). The chain's CDR3 is CASRTRDSSSGANVLTF. In DNA form, the CDR3 reads TGTGCCAGTAGAACCCGGGACAGTTCCTCTGGGGCCAACGTCCTGACTTTC.

The V call is TRBV2, the J call TRBJ1-6; D gene uncertain. Between the trimmed V and J ends, which lost 3 bases and 7 bases, there was a span of 13 bases. This CDR3 contains 15 residues. Germline loops: CDR1 SNHLY, CDR2 FYNNEI. The CDR3 region has the DNA TGTGCCAGCAGTGATGGAATACGCTCAAATTCACCCCTCCACTTT. Its translation: CASSDGIRSNSPLHF.

This clonotype was seen many times. V usage is TRBV7-6 and J usage is TRBJ1-5; D is perhaps TRBD1 (6 bases). CDR1 and CDR2 (germline): SGHVS, FNYEAQ. Trimming removed 5 bases from V and 6 bases from J, with 20 bases in between. The CDR3 totals 16 residues. CDR3 sequence reads: CASSPLTGSGFQPQHF. CDR3 nucleotide sequence: TGTGCCAGCAGCCCTTTAACAGGGAGCGGATTTCAGCCCCAGCATTTT.

This chain uses TRBV4-2 with TRBJ2-1; 9 positions agree with TRBD2. The ends lost 0 bases at V and 8 bases at J; junction bases unmatched: 8. The V gene's germline CDR1 is LGHNA and CDR2 YNFKEQ. This CDR3 has 16 amino acids. The CDR3 DNA sequence: TGTGCCAGCAGCCAAGATAGCGGCGGGGGGGCCTATGAGCAGTTCTTC. Its protein product is CASSQDSGGGAYEQFF.

The table lists this clonotype with many counts. V usage is TRBV6-8 and J usage is TRBJ2-2; D gene unclear. CDR1 is MNHGY, CDR2 SAAAGT, per germline. The CDR3 sequence is 13 residues long. Trimming took off 2 bases at V and 3 bases at J, with 4 bases between the two ends. CDR3 DNA: TGTGCCAGCAGTTACCTAGACACCGGGGAGCTGTTTTTT. Residues: CASSYLDTGELFF.

There are a few counts of this clonotype. The chain recombines TRBV2 with TRBJ1-1; D ambiguous. The CDR3 loop spans 16 amino acids. Germline CDR1 SNHLY, CDR2 FYNNEI. V was pared by 7 bases and J by 1 base, with 19 bases between. The CDR3 is CASNLGRNQRNTEAFF. In nucleotides, the CDR3 is TGTGCCAGCAATTTAGGACGAAACCAAAGGAACACTGAAGCTTTCTTT.

In this sample, this clonotype turned up many times. V usage is TRBV6-1 and J usage is TRBJ1-5; no reliable D call. The CDR3 has 15 residues. Trimming shortened V by 4 bases and J by 4 bases, and 14 bases separated the two germline ends. Germline V gene data show CDR1 as MNHNS and CDR2 as SASEGT. CDR3: CASSAIPRSNQPQHF. CDR3 sequence (DNA): TGTGCCAGCAGTGCTATACCGAGATCTAATCAGCCCCAGCATTTT.

The J gene is TRBJ1-5, the V gene TRBV7-3; D is ambiguous. Germline-derived CDR1 and CDR2 are SGHTA and FQGTGA. V was pared by 2 bases and J by 0 bases, with 17 bases between. The CDR3 runs 18 residues. The CDR3: CASSLPGSLLYSNQPQHF. Written as DNA, the CDR3 is TGTGCCAGCAGCTTACCGGGGTCCCTACTTTATAGCAATCAGCCCCAGCATTTT.

The sample holds a few counts of this clonotype. The chain links TRBV19 to TRBJ2-1; D is unclear. The germline gives CDR1 LNHDA, CDR2 SQIVND (reference sequence). This CDR3 is 15 amino acids long. V shed 3 bases and J shed 6 bases, with 15 bases lying between them. This chain's CDR3 is CASSIHSGLGNEQFF. CDR3 DNA sequence: TGTGCCAGTAGTATTCACAGTGGGTTAGGCAATGAGCAGTTCTTC.

The chain has TRBV4-1 and TRBJ1-1, with TRBD1 matching over 7 bases. V lost 2 bases, J lost 0 bases, and 3 bases stayed unmatched. Germline V CDR1 and CDR2: MGHRA, YSYEKL. CDR3 size: 15 residues. The CDR3 protein is CASSQMGQMNTEAFF. CDR3 coding DNA: TGCGCCAGCAGCCAAATGGGACAGATGAACACTGAAGCTTTCTTT.

This clonotype appeared a few times. The genes are TRBV12-3 or TRBV12-4 and TRBJ2-3; a weak D match, TRBD1 (6 bases). Trimming pared 1 base from V and 6 bases from J, leaving 8 bases between. This CDR3 spans 13 amino acids. CDR3 residues: CASSLDGGDTQYF. CDR3 in DNA: TGTGCCAGCAGTTTAGATGGGGGCGATACGCAGTATTTT.

This clonotype showed up just a few times. The chain joins TRBV24-1 to TRBJ2-3; the match to TRBD2 covers 7 bases. Germline assignment: CDR1 KGHDR and CDR2 SFDVKD. Trimming removed 4 bases from V and 3 bases from J; junction bases left unmatched: 9. This CDR3 comprises 16 residues. The CDR3 DNA is TGTGCCACCAGTGACAATATTGTGGGGGGGACAGATACGCAGTATTTT. Translated: CATSDNIVGGTDTQYF.